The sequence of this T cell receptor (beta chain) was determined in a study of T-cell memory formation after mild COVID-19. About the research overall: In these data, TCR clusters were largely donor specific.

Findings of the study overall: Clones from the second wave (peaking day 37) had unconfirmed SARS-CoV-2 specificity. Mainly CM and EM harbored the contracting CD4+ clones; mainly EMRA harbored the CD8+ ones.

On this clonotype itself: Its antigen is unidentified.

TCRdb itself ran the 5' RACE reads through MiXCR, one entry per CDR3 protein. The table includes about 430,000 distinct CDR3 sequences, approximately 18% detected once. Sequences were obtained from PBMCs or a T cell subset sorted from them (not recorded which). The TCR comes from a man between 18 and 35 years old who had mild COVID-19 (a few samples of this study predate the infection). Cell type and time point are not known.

CDR3 coding DNA: TGCGCCAGCAGCCAAGATCGGCTGGGCGGGGTTGGGATCTATGGCTACACCTTC. Its translation: CASSQDRLGGVGIYGYTF. The chain links TRBV4-3 to TRBJ1-2; D gene ambiguous. CDR1 and CDR2 (germline): LGHNA, YSLEER. The CDR3 covers 18 residues. Trimming shortened V by 0 bases and J by 4 bases, and 21 bases separated the two germline ends.